These T cell receptor beta chains were read from a single sample in a study of somatic mutations in cytotoxic T cells in rheumatoid arthritis. Method: immunoSEQ multiplex PCR; TCRdb's copy keeps in-frame clones and lacks some. Seen here are about 10,000 clones, around 74% observed once, and the top ten hold 20% to 25%. Sequenced: CD8+ T cells sorted from blood. All receptors derive from a man in his forties or fifties in good health. Each CDR3 is given with its conserved first and last residue. A D gene is named only where the DNA matches it firmly. Clone sizes are given selectively: once, few, many, or a class where the clone is expanded.

d_gene: .
abundance: .
j_gene: TRBJ2-7
v_gene: TRBV5-6
CDR3nt: TGTGCCAGCAGCTTCGGGGTCTCGGGCGAGCAGTACTTC
CDR3aa: CASSFGVSGEQYF

d_gene: TRBD1
abundance: .
j_gene: TRBJ2-7
v_gene: TRBV4-1
CDR3nt: TGCGCCAGCAGCCGACCGGGACAGGCGTCCTACGAGCAGTACTTC
CDR3aa: CASSRPGQASYEQYF

d_gene: .
abundance: .
j_gene: TRBJ1-1
v_gene: TRBV6-1
CDR3nt: TGTGCCAGCAGCCCGACAGAACTGAACACTGAAGCTTTCTTT
CDR3aa: CASSPTELNTEAFF

d_gene: TRBD2
abundance: once
j_gene: TRBJ2-3
v_gene: TRBV7-9
CDR3nt: TGTGCCAGCAGGGCGGGGGGAGATACGCAGTATTTT
CDR3aa: CASRAGGDTQYF

d_gene: TRBD2
abundance: once
j_gene: TRBJ2-2
v_gene: TRBV4-3
CDR3nt: TGCGCCAGCAGCCAAGAAATCCCTAGCGGGAATGGTACCGGGGAGCTGTTTTTT
CDR3aa: CASSQEIPSGNGTGELFF

d_gene: .
abundance: few
j_gene: TRBJ1-6
v_gene: TRBV5-1
CDR3nt: TGTGCCAGCACCGTTTGGGCCTCCTATAATTCACCCCTCCACTTT
CDR3aa: CASTVWASYNSPLHF

d_gene: TRBD2
abundance: .
j_gene: TRBJ2-1
v_gene: TRBV9
CDR3nt: TGTGCCAGCAGCGGGCCAGGGCGGGGGTACAATGAGCAGTTCTTC
CDR3aa: CASSGPGRGYNEQFF

d_gene: .
abundance: .
j_gene: TRBJ2-7
v_gene: TRBV11-2
CDR3nt: TGTGCCAGCAGCTCCGACACGTCCTACGAGCAGTACTTC
CDR3aa: CASSSDTSYEQYF

d_gene: .
abundance: few
j_gene: TRBJ1-1
v_gene: TRBV7-8
CDR3nt: TGTGCCAGCAGCCTCAGGGGCAGCACTGAAGCTTTCTTT
CDR3aa: CASSLRGSTEAFF

d_gene: TRBD1
abundance: .
j_gene: TRBJ1-2
v_gene: TRBV6-6
CDR3nt: TGTGCCAGCAGTTACGGGGGGACAGGGCCCTATGGCTACACCTTC
CDR3aa: CASSYGGTGPYGYTF

d_gene: TRBD1
abundance: .
j_gene: TRBJ1-1
v_gene: TRBV6-1
CDR3nt: TGTGCCAGCAGTGTACGACAGGGATACACTGAAGCTTTCTTT
CDR3aa: CASSVRQGYTEAFF

d_gene: TRBD2
abundance: few
j_gene: TRBJ2-7
v_gene: TRBV29-1
CDR3nt: TGCAGCGTTGAAGGGGGGGAGGGCCTATACTACGAGCAGTACTTC
CDR3aa: CSVEGGEGLYYEQYF

d_gene: .
abundance: once
j_gene: TRBJ1-3
v_gene: TRBV28
CDR3nt: TGTGCCAGCAGTTTAATGGGCGTATCTATCTCTGGAAACACCATATATTTT
CDR3aa: CASSLMGVSISGNTIYF

d_gene: .
abundance: .
j_gene: TRBJ1-5
v_gene: TRBV6-1
CDR3nt: TGTGCCAGCTGGGCAGAGGGTCGTCAGCCCCAGCATTTT
CDR3aa: CASWAEGRQPQHF

d_gene: .
abundance: .
j_gene: TRBJ1-2
v_gene: TRBV28
CDR3nt: TGTGCCAGCAGTGGCGCCCGGCAGGGGTATGGCTACACCTTC
CDR3aa: CASSGARQGYGYTF

d_gene: .
abundance: .
j_gene: TRBJ2-5
v_gene: TRBV5-4
CDR3nt: TGTGCCAGCAGCTTGGTTTCTCAGGGTAAAGAGACCCAGTACTTC
CDR3aa: CASSLVSQGKETQYF

d_gene: .
abundance: .
j_gene: TRBJ2-5
v_gene: TRBV4-1
CDR3nt: TGCGCCAGCAGCCAACCAGGGGATTGGCAAGAGACCCAGTACTTC
CDR3aa: CASSQPGDWQETQYF

d_gene: TRBD1
abundance: few
j_gene: TRBJ1-4
v_gene: TRBV7-9
CDR3nt: TGTGCCAGCAGCTTCCGGGACAGGGGGCATGAAAAACTGTTTTTT
CDR3aa: CASSFRDRGHEKLFF

d_gene: .
abundance: .
j_gene: TRBJ2-7
v_gene: TRBV10-1
CDR3nt: TGCGCCAGCAGGAATTTGACAGGCCCCTACGAGCAGTACTTC
CDR3aa: CASRNLTGPYEQYF

d_gene: .
abundance: .
j_gene: TRBJ1-2
v_gene: TRBV5-4
CDR3nt: TGTGCCAGCAGCCCGGCCGGGGGGCGTGATGGCTACACCTTC
CDR3aa: CASSPAGGRDGYTF

d_gene: TRBD1
abundance: .
j_gene: TRBJ1-2
v_gene: TRBV9
CDR3nt: TGTGCCAGCAGCGCCGGGACAGGGGCTAGGAATGGCTACACCTTC
CDR3aa: CASSAGTGARNGYTF

d_gene: TRBD1
abundance: .
j_gene: TRBJ2-7
v_gene: TRBV28
CDR3nt: TGTGCCAGCAGTTGGACAGGGAGCGGCGGCGAGCAGTACTTC
CDR3aa: CASSWTGSGGEQYF

d_gene: TRBD1
abundance: .
j_gene: TRBJ2-7
v_gene: TRBV9
CDR3nt: TGTGCCAGCAGCGTAGAAGGGACAGGGACGAACGAGCAGTACTTC
CDR3aa: CASSVEGTGTNEQYF

d_gene: TRBD1
abundance: .
j_gene: TRBJ1-1
v_gene: TRBV9
CDR3nt: TGTGCCAGCAGCACCACAGGGGGGAACACTGAAGCTTTCTTT
CDR3aa: CASSTTGGNTEAFF

d_gene: .
abundance: .
j_gene: TRBJ2-7
v_gene: TRBV11-2
CDR3nt: TGTGCCAGCAGCTTAGGTTCTCGGGGTCCAGCCTACGAGCAGTACTTC
CDR3aa: CASSLGSRGPAYEQYF

d_gene: .
abundance: .
j_gene: TRBJ2-3
v_gene: TRBV6-1
CDR3nt: TGTGCCAGCAGTGATGGCGAGGTAGCGGATACGCAGTATTTT
CDR3aa: CASSDGEVADTQYF

d_gene: .
abundance: .
j_gene: TRBJ2-1
v_gene: TRBV7-9
CDR3nt: TGTGCCAGCATCGGAGTAAGGAATGAGCAGTTCTTC
CDR3aa: CASIGVRNEQFF

d_gene: .
abundance: few
j_gene: TRBJ1-5
v_gene: TRBV15
CDR3nt: TGTGCCACCAGCAGAGATCGAGGGGCGGGGCAGCCCCAGCATTTT
CDR3aa: CATSRDRGAGQPQHF